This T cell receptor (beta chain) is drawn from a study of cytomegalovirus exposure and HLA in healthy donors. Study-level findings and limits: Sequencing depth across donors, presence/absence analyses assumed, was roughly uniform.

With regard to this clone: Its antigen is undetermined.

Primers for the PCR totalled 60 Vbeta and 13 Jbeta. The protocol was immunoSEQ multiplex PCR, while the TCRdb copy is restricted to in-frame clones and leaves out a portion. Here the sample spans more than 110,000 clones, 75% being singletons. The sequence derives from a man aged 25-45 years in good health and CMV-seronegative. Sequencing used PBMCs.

This CDR3 reads CASSVAQIQETQYF. In DNA form, the CDR3 reads TGTGCCAGCAGCGTAGCTCAGATTCAAGAGACCCAGTACTTC. The chain has TRBV9 and TRBJ2-5, with D uncertain. The CDR3 is 14 amino acids. V gave up 0 bases and J gave up 2 bases, with 8 bases separating them. Germline V gives CDR1 SGDLS, CDR2 YYNGEE.